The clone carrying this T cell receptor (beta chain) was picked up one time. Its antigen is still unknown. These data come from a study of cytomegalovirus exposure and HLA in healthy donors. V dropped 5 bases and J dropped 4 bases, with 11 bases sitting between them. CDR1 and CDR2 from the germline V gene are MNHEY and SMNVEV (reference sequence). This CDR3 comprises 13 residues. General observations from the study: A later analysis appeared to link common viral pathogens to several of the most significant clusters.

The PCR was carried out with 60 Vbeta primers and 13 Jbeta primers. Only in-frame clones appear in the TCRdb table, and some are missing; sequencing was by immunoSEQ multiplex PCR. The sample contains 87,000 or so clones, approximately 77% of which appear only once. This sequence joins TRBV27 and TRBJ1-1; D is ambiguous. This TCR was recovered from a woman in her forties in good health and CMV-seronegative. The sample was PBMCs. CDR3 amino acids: CASSNGLTTEAFF. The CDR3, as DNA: TGTGCCAGCAGTAACGGACTGACCACTGAAGCTTTCTTT.